The 11 T cell receptor beta chains below come from one sample, sequenced in a study of T-cell reconstitution after alpha-beta-depleted transplantation in children. Preparation of the TCRbeta library was carried out with unique molecular identifiers. TCRdb redid the calling of the PCR reads with MiXCR, one entry per CDR3 protein. The sample lists roughly 500,000 distinct CDR3 sequences; roughly 18% were seen once. Sequencing used PBMCs from the stem cell graft donor, obtained from the stem cell graft. All receptors come from a human donor who donated a stem cell graft to a child with acute lymphoblastic leukemia.

The chain is built from TRBV12-3 or TRBV12-4 and TRBJ1-3; D remains unclear. V dropped 6 bases and J dropped 0 bases, with 12 bases sitting between them. CDR3 length: 15 amino acids. The CDR3 here is CASRPSRSSGNTIYF. The DNA of the CDR3 is TGTGCCAGCAGACCCTCCAGGAGCTCTGGAAACACCATATATTTT.

This rearrangement joins TRBV4-1 to TRBJ1-2, with TRBD1 identical over 7 bases. J was trimmed by 5 bases and V by 0 bases; bases with no gene match: 6. Germline-derived CDR1 and CDR2 are MGHRA and YSYEKL. The CDR3 sequence is 15 residues long. CDR3 residues: CASSQDADRVYGYTF. For the CDR3, the DNA is TGCGCCAGCAGCCAAGACGCCGACAGGGTTTATGGCTACACCTTC.

This clonotype has a handful of counts. V usage is TRBV11-1 and J usage is TRBJ2-3; D perhaps matches TRBD1 (6 bases). Germline V CDR1 and CDR2: SGHAT, FQDESV (reference sequence). The CDR3 consists of 16 residues. V lost 6 bases to trimming and J lost 0 bases, with 16 bases between them. The CDR3 DNA follows: TGTGCCAGCAGACCAGCTCCGGGACACAGCACAGATACGCAGTATTTT. It encodes CASRPAPGHSTDTQYF.

This clonotype was seen a few times. The chain couples TRBV5-1 to TRBJ2-3; a weak D match, TRBD2 (6 bases). V lost 0 bases and J lost 4, with 9 bases in between. CDR3 length: 14 residues. Germline assignment: CDR1 SGHRS and CDR2 YFSETQ. The CDR3 protein is CASSLAGEADTQYF. The CDR3, as DNA: TGCGCCAGCAGCTTGGCGGGAGAAGCAGATACGCAGTATTTT. The variable domain in full, with the rest retrieved from reference TRBV5-1 and TRBJ2-3, is KAGVTQTPRYLIKTRGQQVTLSCSPISGHRSVSWYQQTPGQGLQFLFEYFSETQRNKGNFPGRFSGRQFSNSRSEMNVSTLELGDSALYLCASSLAGEADTQYFGPGTRLTVL.

This clonotype was detected only a few times. The genes are TRBV6-1 and TRBJ2-3; 8 bases align to TRBD2. V lost 1 base to trimming and J lost 5 bases; unmatched junction nucleotides: 14. CDR3 length: 18 residues. Germline V gene sequence: CDR1 MNHNS, CDR2 SASEGT. The CDR3 region is CASSEGVPSGRGGDTQYF. The DNA of the CDR3 is TGTGCCAGCAGTGAAGGGGTCCCCAGCGGGAGAGGGGGAGATACGCAGTATTTT.

This chain uses TRBV9 with TRBJ1-4; D not certain. Germline CDR1 and CDR2: SGDLS and YYNGEE. CDR3 size: 15 residues. Deletions cut 2 bases from V and 8 bases from J, with 16 bases between. In DNA, the CDR3 is TGTGCCAGCAGCGTTCATGGTGGGTCAAGAGAAAAACTGTTTTTT. Its protein is CASSVHGGSREKLFF.

This clonotype was observed a few times. The chain couples TRBV14 to TRBJ1-1; the match to TRBD1 covers 8 bases. The CDR3 is 15 amino acids. Trimming at V came to 4 bases and at J to 0 bases, leaving 4 bases not matched to a gene. Germline values: CDR1 SGHDN, CDR2 FVKESK. The CDR3 DNA sequence: TGTGCCAGCAGCCGGACAGGGACTGTGAACACTGAAGCTTTCTTT. Its translation: CASSRTGTVNTEAFF. Full variable domain (remainder filled in from reference TRBV14 and TRBJ1-1): EAGVTQFPSHSVIEKGQTVTLRCDPISGHDNLYWYRRVMGKEIKFLLHFVKESKQDESGMPNNRFLAERTGGTYSTLKVQPAELEDSGVYFCASSRTGTVNTEAFFGQGTRLTVV.

This chain joins TRBV10-3 and TRBJ2-7, with D tentatively TRBD2 (5 bases). The CDR3 contains 17 residues. The V gene lost 10 bases and the J gene lost 0 bases, with 25 bases spanning the gap. Germline loops: CDR1 ENHRY, CDR2 SYGVKD. CDR3 protein: CATRPAEHFYSSYEQYF. In nucleotides, the CDR3 is TGTGCCACCCGACCAGCGGAACACTTCTATAGCTCCTACGAGCAGTACTTC.

This rearrangement joins TRBV11-2 to TRBJ1-1; possible D gene TRBD1, 5 bases. The CDR3 is made up of 13 amino acids. Germline V gives CDR1 SGHAT, CDR2 FQNNGV. The V end lost 4 bases, the J end lost 2 bases, and 8 bases lay between the germline ends. For the CDR3, the DNA is TGTGCCAGCAGCTCGGACATCAACACTGAAGCTTTCTTT. This encodes CASSSDINTEAFF. Together with reference TRBV11-2 and TRBJ1-1, the CDR3 gives the full variable domain: EAGVAQSPRYKIIEKRQSVAFWCNPISGHATLYWYQQILGQGPKLLIQFQNNGVVDDSQLPKDRFSAERLKGVDSTLKIQPAKLEDSAVYLCASSSDINTEAFFGQGTRLTVV.

This clonotype was seen a handful of times. The J gene is TRBJ1-1, the V gene TRBV5-1, with D uncertain. Per the germline V gene, CDR1 is SGHRS and CDR2 is YFSETQ. The V and J ends lost 2 bases and 1 base respectively, with 9 bases between them. This CDR3 contains 14 residues. CDR3: CASSFSPPNTEAFF. The CDR3, as DNA: TGCGCCAGCAGCTTTAGTCCCCCGAACACTGAAGCTTTCTTT.

V is TRBV29-1 and J is TRBJ1-2; D is undetermined. CDR1 and CDR2 from the germline V gene are SQVTM and ANQGSEA. This CDR3 has 13 amino acids. Trimming shortened V by 0 bases and J by 6 bases, and 11 bases separated the two germline ends. The CDR3 bases are TGCAGCGTTGAAGACGGCGATCTAGATGGCTACACCTTC. It codes for CSVEDGDLDGYTF.